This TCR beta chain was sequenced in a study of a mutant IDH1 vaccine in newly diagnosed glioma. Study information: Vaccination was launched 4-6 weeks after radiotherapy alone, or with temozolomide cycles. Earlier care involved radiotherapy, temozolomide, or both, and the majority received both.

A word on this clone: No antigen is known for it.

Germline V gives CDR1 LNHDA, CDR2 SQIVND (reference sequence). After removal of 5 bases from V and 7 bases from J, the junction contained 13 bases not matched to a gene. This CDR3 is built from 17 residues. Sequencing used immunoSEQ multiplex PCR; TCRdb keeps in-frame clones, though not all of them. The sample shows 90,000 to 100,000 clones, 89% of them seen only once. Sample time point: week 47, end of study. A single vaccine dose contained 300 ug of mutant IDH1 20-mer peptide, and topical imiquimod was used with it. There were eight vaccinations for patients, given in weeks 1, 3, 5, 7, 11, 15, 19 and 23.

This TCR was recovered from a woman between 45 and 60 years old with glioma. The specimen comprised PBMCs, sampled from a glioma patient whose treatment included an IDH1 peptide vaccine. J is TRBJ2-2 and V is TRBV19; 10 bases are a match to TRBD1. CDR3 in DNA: TGTGCCAGTAGTCCTTGGGTAGGGACAGGGGTATACGGGGAGCTGTTTTTT. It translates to CASSPWVGTGVYGELFF. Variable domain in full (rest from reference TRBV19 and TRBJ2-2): DGGITQSPKYLFRKEGQNVTLSCEQNLNHDAMYWYRQDPGQGLRLIYYSQIVNDFQKGDIAEGYSVSREKKESFPLTVTSAQKNPTAFYLCASSPWVGTGVYGELFFGEGSRLTVL.